Reported below is one T cell receptor (beta chain). Libraries were prepared by immunoSEQ multiplex PCR; TCRdb keeps only in-frame clonotypes and omits some of them. Here the sample spans some 56,000 clones, 90% to 95% being singletons. This entry is derived from a study of control samples from healthy donors and cancer patients. The CDR3 runs 15 residues. Per the germline V gene, CDR1 is LGHDT and CDR2 is YNNKEL (reference sequence). Trimming left V 1 base short and J 3 bases short, with 9 bases between. The sequenced material came from blood. The receptor was derived from a man between 25 and 39 years old in good health. The V gene is TRBV3-1 (or the pseudogene TRBV3-2), the J gene TRBJ1-4; D is ambiguous. CDR3 bases: TGTGCCAGCAGCCAAGTACCAGCCCCTAATGAAAAACTGTTTTTT. It yields the protein CASSQVPAPNEKLFF.